Shown below are 4 T cell receptor beta chains from a single sample sequenced in a study of blood T cell repertoires in COVID-19. The table came from immunoSEQ multiplex PCR; TCRdb's copy has only in-frame clones and leaves some out. The table shows around 39,000 clones, with 80% occurring only once. Input material: peripheral blood. The source is a woman in her seventies with acute or convalescent COVID-19.

The chain employs TRBV5-5 and TRBJ2-3, with TRBD2 matching 10 bases. With V trimmed by 2 bases and J by 5 bases, 2 bases remained unmatched. The CDR3 consists of 14 residues. The germline V gene encodes CDR1 SGHKS and CDR2 YYEKEE (reference sequence). DNA of the CDR3: TGTGCCAGCAGCTTCACTAGCGGGGTAGATACGCAGTATTTT. Amino acids: CASSFTSGVDTQYF.

This rearrangement joins TRBV14 to TRBJ2-7; 13 nucleotides line up with TRBD2. The length of the CDR3 is 16 residues. CDR1 SGHDN and CDR2 FVKESK come from the germline V gene. V lost 0 bases and J lost 7; bases outside the gene matches: 6. CDR3: CASSQDGLAGVIEQYF. The CDR3 nucleotides read TGTGCCAGCAGCCAAGACGGACTAGCGGGAGTTATTGAGCAGTACTTC.

CDR3 sequence reads: CASSLDRDTEAFF. The CDR3 region has the DNA TGTGCCAGCAGCCTAGACAGAGATACTGAAGCTTTCTTT. The chain has TRBV5-4 and TRBJ1-1; possibly TRBD1 for D (5 bases). Germline-derived CDR1 and CDR2 are SGHNT and YYREEE (reference sequence). There are 13 residues in the CDR3. V lost 4 bases and J lost 5, with 12 bases in between.

The V and J genes are TRBV23-1 and TRBJ2-5; 9 nucleotides line up with TRBD2. TRBV23-1 is treated as an ORF (open reading frame) with a function not yet certain. This CDR3 has 17 residues. J lost 2 bases, V lost 8 bases, and 15 bases had no gene match. This CDR3 is CASPVGYSGGFQETQYF. CDR3 bases: TGCGCCAGCCCTGTCGGGTATAGCGGGGGATTTCAAGAGACCCAGTACTTC.